The 16 T cell receptor beta chains listed next were all sequenced from one sample in a study of shared clonotypes between healthy human individuals. Clones were read by immunoSEQ multiplex PCR, and TCRdb kept only the in-frame ones, dropping some. The sample has 730,000 or so clones, around 72% seen once. The sample comprised memory CD4+ T cells sorted from blood. Subset meaning: CD45RA-negative fraction. The receptors here all came from a woman aged 25 to 45 in good health.

The chain has TRBV25-1 and TRBJ1-1; no clear D. Germline-derived CDR1 and CDR2 are MGHDK and SYGVNS. Trimming cost V 2 bases and J 6 bases, with 16 bases left between them. The CDR3 has 15 residues. The DNA of the CDR3 is TGTGCCAGCAGTGAACAATCCGGTAGTTCGGCTGAAGCTTTCTTT. Its protein is CASSEQSGSSAEAFF.

The count of this clone is one. J is TRBJ2-1 and V is TRBV7-2, with 11 positions matching TRBD2. Per the germline V gene, CDR1 is SGHTA and CDR2 is FQGNSA. The length of the CDR3 is 14 residues. J lost 14 bases, V lost 6 bases, and 12 bases had no gene match. The CDR3 reads CASSTTSGMPMEFF. The CDR3 DNA reads TGTGCCAGCAGTACGACTAGCGGGATGCCTATGGAGTTCTTC.

V is TRBV2 and J is TRBJ2-2; 8 nucleotides line up with TRBD2. The length of the CDR3 is 15 residues. V shed 2 bases, J shed 7 bases, and the junction held 6 bases outside the gene matches. Looked up from germline, CDR1 is SNHLY and CDR2 is FYNNEI. CDR3 in DNA: TGTGCCAGCAGTGAAAAGCGGGAGTGGCACGGGGAGCTGTTTTTT. Amino acids: CASSEKREWHGELFF.

This clone was counted a single time. The chain uses TRBV7-3 and TRBJ2-3, with unresolved D. Germline loops: CDR1 SGHTA, CDR2 FQGTGA. The CDR3 runs 13 residues. With 5 bases removed from V and 6 bases from J, the gap between germline ends came to 12 bases. CDR3 amino acids: CASSPSITDTQYF. The CDR3 DNA reads as TGTGCCAGCAGCCCGTCGATTACGGATACGCAGTATTTT.

The chain links TRBV5-6 to TRBJ2-5; a possible D gene is TRBD2 (6 bases). The CDR3 loop spans 14 amino acids. Trimming left V 3 bases short and J 1 base short, with 10 bases between. Germline assignment: CDR1 SGHDT and CDR2 YYEEEE. The CDR3 loop reads CASSSPGLQETQYF. CDR3 coding DNA: TGTGCCAGCAGCTCGCCGGGACTCCAAGAGACCCAGTACTTC.

This clone was counted ten times or more. V and J are TRBV29-1 and TRBJ1-2; tentatively, D is TRBD1 (6 bases). Per germline, CDR1 SQVTM and CDR2 ANQGSEA. The CDR3 covers 10 residues. Trimming pared 7 bases from V and 6 bases from J, leaving 9 bases between. CDR3 DNA sequence: TGCAGCGCGGACAGTAATGGCTACACCTTC. Residues: CSADSNGYTF.

The chain carries TRBV28 and TRBJ2-3; 7 bases fit TRBD1. Trimming took 5 bases from V and 1 from J; bases not matched to a gene: 12. Germline V gene data show CDR1 as MDHEN and CDR2 as SYDVKM. The CDR3 length is 17 residues. The CDR3 DNA reads TGTGCCAGCAGTCCAAGGGGGCAGCTAGGCGGCACAGATACGCAGTATTTT. Translated: CASSPRGQLGGTDTQYF.

This sequence joins TRBV5-1 and TRBJ2-7, with 9 bases identical to TRBD2. J was trimmed by 1 base and V by 3 bases; bases with no gene match: 8. The CDR3 consists of 16 residues. CDR1 and CDR2 from the germline V gene are SGHRS and YFSETQ. The CDR3 spells CASSWVPGLASYEQYF. Written as DNA, the CDR3 is TGCGCCAGCAGCTGGGTACCGGGACTAGCTTCCTACGAGCAGTACTTC.

CDR3 sequence (DNA): TGCGCCAGTGGACTAGCGGGAGTGGAAGATACGCAGTATTTT. Protein product: CASGLAGVEDTQYF. The genes are TRBV10-2 and TRBJ2-3, with 13 bases that match TRBD2. The V and J ends lost 9 bases and 5 bases, in that order; junction bases with no gene match: 5. Germline CDR1 reads WSHSY; CDR2 reads SAAADI. The CDR3 sequence is 14 residues long.

The chain recombines TRBV4-1 with TRBJ2-3, with TRBD1 as a possible D gene (5 bases). Trimming took 7 bases from V and 4 from J, leaving 18 bases between them. CDR1 and CDR2 from the germline V gene are MGHRA and YSYEKL. The CDR3 loop spans 15 amino acids. The DNA for the CDR3 is TGCGCCAGCACCCCGATTGGGGCCCCGGCAGATACGCAGTATTTT. Translating it yields CASTPIGAPADTQYF.

This clone was recorded once. The rearrangement joins TRBV5-1 to TRBJ2-7, with TRBD2 as a possible D gene (6 bases). This CDR3 is built from 14 residues. V was pared by 4 bases and J by 1 base, with 12 bases between. Germline V CDR1 and CDR2: SGHRS, YFSETQ. CDR3: CASSGGTPSYEQYF. The CDR3 region has the DNA TGCGCCAGCAGCGGGGGGACCCCTTCCTACGAGCAGTACTTC.

The V gene is TRBV18, the J gene TRBJ1-2; D ambiguous. Germline-derived CDR1 and CDR2 are KGHSH and LQKENI. The ends were cut back, 2 bases at V and 5 bases at J, with 18 bases in the middle. The CDR3 is 16 residues long. This chain's CDR3 is CASSPFGPGERYGYTF. The CDR3 DNA is TGTGCCAGCTCACCATTCGGACCTGGGGAAAGATATGGCTACACCTTC.

The chain has TRBV7-9 and TRBJ1-2; possibly TRBD1 for D (5 bases). The CDR3 loop spans 13 amino acids. V was shortened by 2 bases and J by 7 bases, with 11 bases between the two germline ends. Germline V gene sequence: CDR1 SEHNR, CDR2 FQNEAQ (reference sequence). CDR3: CASSLRQGRGYTF. The CDR3 DNA sequence: TGTGCCAGCAGCTTACGCCAGGGACGTGGCTACACCTTC.

This chain joins TRBV6-5 and TRBJ1-2; 9 bases agree with TRBD1. J gave up 5 bases and V 11 bases, and 15 bases lay outside the gene matches. Germline V gene sequence: CDR1 MNHEY, CDR2 SVGAGI. The CDR3 is 15 amino acids. CDR3 sequence: CASRATGGSSYGYTF. The CDR3 DNA follows: TGTGCCTCCCGTGCCACAGGGGGCTCTTCTTATGGCTACACCTTC.

This chain joins TRBV11-2 and TRBJ1-3; D possibly corresponds to TRBD1 (5 bases). Per germline, CDR1 SGHAT and CDR2 FQNNGV. The CDR3 contains 16 residues. V dropped 4 bases and J dropped 2 bases, with 15 bases sitting between them. The CDR3 here is CASSWGRGSTGNTIYF. CDR3 nucleotide sequence: TGTGCCAGCAGCTGGGGCCGGGGATCTACTGGAAACACCATATATTTT.

The chain uses TRBV9 and TRBJ2-1; D not certain. The CDR3 runs 11 residues. Germline assignment: CDR1 SGDLS and CDR2 YYNGEE. The germline V and J ends were trimmed by 3 bases and 9 bases, with 7 bases remaining between them. The CDR3: CASSAAGEQFF. The CDR3 region has the DNA TGTGCCAGCAGCGCAGCAGGTGAGCAGTTCTTC.